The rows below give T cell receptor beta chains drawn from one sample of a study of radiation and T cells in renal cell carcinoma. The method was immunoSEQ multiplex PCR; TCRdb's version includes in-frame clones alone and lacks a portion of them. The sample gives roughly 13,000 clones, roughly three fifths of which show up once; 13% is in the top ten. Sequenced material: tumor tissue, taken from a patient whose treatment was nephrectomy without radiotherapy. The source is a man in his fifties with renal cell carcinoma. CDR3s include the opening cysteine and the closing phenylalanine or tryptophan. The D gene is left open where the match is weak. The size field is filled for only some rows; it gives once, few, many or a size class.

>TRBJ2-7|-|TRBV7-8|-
TGTGCCAGCAGCCGACCAGAACTCGGGACAAGAAGCGAGCAGTACTTC
CASSRPELGTRSEQYF
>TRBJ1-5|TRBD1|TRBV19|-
TGTGCCAGTAGTACAATGGGGACAGGGGAAAATCAGCCCCAGCATTTT
CASSTMGTGENQPQHF
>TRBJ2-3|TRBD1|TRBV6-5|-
TGTGCCAGCAGGCGACAGGGCTCGGGCACAGATACGCAGTATTTT
CASRRQGSGTDTQYF
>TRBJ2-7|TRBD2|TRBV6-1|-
TGTGCCAGCAGTGAACCTTGGGGACTAGCGGGGCCCTTCGGCTACGAGCAGTACTTC
CASSEPWGLAGPFGYEQYF
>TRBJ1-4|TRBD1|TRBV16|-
TGTGCCAGCAGCCAAGGGACAGGGAATGAAAAACTGTTTTTT
CASSQGTGNEKLFF
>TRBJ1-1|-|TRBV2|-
TGTGCCAGCAGTGACCGGTTGGCCATGAACACTGAAGCTTTCTTT
CASSDRLAMNTEAFF
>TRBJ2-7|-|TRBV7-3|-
TGTGCCAGCAGCTTCGGGGTGAGATCCTACGAGCAGTACTTC
CASSFGVRSYEQYF
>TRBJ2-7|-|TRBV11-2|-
TGTGCCAGCAGCCCGATCTCCTACGAGCAGTACTTC
CASSPISYEQYF
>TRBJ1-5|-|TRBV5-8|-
TGTGCCAGCAGCTTGGGGGTCGGGCTGAGGAGTCAGCCCCAGCATTTT
CASSLGVGLRSQPQHF
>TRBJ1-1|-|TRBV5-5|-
TGTGCCAGCAGCTCGATAGCGGGACGGGAAGGGACTGAAGCTTTCTTT
CASSSIAGREGTEAFF
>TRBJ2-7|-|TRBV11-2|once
TGTGCCAGCAGCTTAGCCCTACAGGGAGGCTACGAGCAGTACTTC
CASSLALQGGYEQYF
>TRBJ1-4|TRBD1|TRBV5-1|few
TGCGCCAGCAGCTTGGACAGGGGGCAGGAAAAACTGTTTTTT
CASSLDRGQEKLFF
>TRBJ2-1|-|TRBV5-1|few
TGCGCCAGCAGCTTGACAGGAACCCCCTTCAATGAGCAGTTCTTC
CASSLTGTPFNEQFF
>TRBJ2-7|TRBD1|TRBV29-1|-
TGCAGCGTTGAAGTCGACAGGGGAAGATCCTACGAGCAGTACTTC
CSVEVDRGRSYEQYF
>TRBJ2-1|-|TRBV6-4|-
TGTGCCAGCAGTGAGAGGTCGGAAAATGAGCAGTTCTTC
CASSERSENEQFF
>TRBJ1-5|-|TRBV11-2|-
TGTGCCAGCAGCTTAGATTCAGGGCATCTAGGGCCCCAGCATTTT
CASSLDSGHLGPQHF
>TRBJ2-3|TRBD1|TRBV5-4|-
TGTGCCAGCAGCCCCTGGACAGGGTTGAGCACAGATACGCAGTATTTT
CASSPWTGLSTDTQYF
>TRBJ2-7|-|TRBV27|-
TGTGCCAGCAGTCTGGGGGGAGGCAGCTGGTACGAGCAGTACTTC
CASSLGGGSWYEQYF
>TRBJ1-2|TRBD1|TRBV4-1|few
TGCGCCAGCAGCCAAGGGACAGGCTCTAACTATGGCTACACCTTC
CASSQGTGSNYGYTF
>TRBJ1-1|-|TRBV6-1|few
TGTGCCAGCAATGACAGGCGGAACACTGAAGCTTTCTTT
CASNDRRNTEAFF
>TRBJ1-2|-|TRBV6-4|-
TGTGCCAGCAGTGACACCCCCCAGGCTCCCAACTATGGCTACACCTTC
CASSDTPQAPNYGYTF
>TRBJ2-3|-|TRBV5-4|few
TGTGCCAGCACCACGTTTCGGGGGCAGCCTTACACAGATACGCAGTATTTT
CASTTFRGQPYTDTQYF
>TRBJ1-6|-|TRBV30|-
TGTGCCTGGAGTTTAGGGGGGCTATATAATTCACCCCTCCACTTT
CAWSLGGLYNSPLHF
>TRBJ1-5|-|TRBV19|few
TGTGCCAGTAGTATCCAAAGCAATCAGCCCCAGCATTTT
CASSIQSNQPQHF
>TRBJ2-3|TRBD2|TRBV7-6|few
TGTGCCAGCAGCTTAGCCGCGGGGGGGGAGAGCACAGATACGCAGTATTTT
CASSLAAGGESTDTQYF
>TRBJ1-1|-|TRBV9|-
TGTGCCAGCAGCGCCAGGGCGATGAACACTGAAGCTTTCTTT
CASSARAMNTEAFF
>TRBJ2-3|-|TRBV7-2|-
TGTGCCAGCAGCTTAGGAGGGGGGGCTTCAGATACGCAGTATTTT
CASSLGGGASDTQYF
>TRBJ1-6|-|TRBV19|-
TGTGCCAGTAGTACAGGCCGGGGGGGTCGCAACAATTCACCCCTCCACTTT
CASSTGRGGRNNSPLHF
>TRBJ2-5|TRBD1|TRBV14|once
TGTGCCAGCAGCCCTGGACAGGGGAGCAAGGAGACCCAGTACTTC
CASSPGQGSKETQYF
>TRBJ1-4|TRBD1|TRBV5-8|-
TGTGCCAGCAGCCCATGGGCGGACAGGGGAGGCACCACTAATGAAAAACTGTTTTTT
CASSPWADRGGTTNEKLFF
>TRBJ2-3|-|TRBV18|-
TGTGCCAGCTCTCTCAACTGGGCCTACACAGATACGCAGTATTTT
CASSLNWAYTDTQYF
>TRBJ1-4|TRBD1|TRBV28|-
TGTGCCAGCGGACGACAGGGGGCCGGAGAAAATGAAAAACTGTTTTTT
CASGRQGAGENEKLFF
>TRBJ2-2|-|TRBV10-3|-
TGTGCCATCAGTGAACAATTCACCGGGGAGCTGTTTTTT
CAISEQFTGELFF
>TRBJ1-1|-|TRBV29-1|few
TGCAGCGGAGCAGGTCGGAACACTGAAGCTTTCTTT
CSGAGRNTEAFF
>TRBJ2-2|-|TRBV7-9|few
TGTGCCAGCAGCCGTCTTAGCGCCGCGAACACCGGGGAGCTGTTTTTT
CASSRLSAANTGELFF
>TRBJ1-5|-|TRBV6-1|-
TGTGCCAGCAGTGAAAGTTTTCAGCCCCAGCATTTT
CASSESFQPQHF
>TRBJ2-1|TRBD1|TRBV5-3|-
TGTGCCAGACCGGACAGGGACACCTACAATGAGCAGTTCTTC
CARPDRDTYNEQFF
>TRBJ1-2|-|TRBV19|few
TGTGCCAGTGGCACCTACTCTTCTAACTATGGCTACACCTTC
CASGTYSSNYGYTF
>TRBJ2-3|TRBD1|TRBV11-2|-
TGTGCCAGCAGCTATCTGACAGGGGGAACAGATACGCAGTATTTT
CASSYLTGGTDTQYF
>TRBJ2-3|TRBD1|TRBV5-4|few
TGTGCCACCTCCTCGTGGAACACAGACAGGGCTATTACGCAGTATTTT
CATSSWNTDRAITQYF
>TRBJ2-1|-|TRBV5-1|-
TGCGCCAGCAGCCCAGGCAGGGGCCCCACTCAGTTCTTC
CASSPGRGPTQFF
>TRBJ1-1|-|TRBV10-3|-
TGTGCCATCAGTGAGCGGGACATATCTGAAGCTTTCTTT
CAISERDISEAFF
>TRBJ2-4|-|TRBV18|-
TGTGCCAGCTCACCAGAGGGAAACATTCAGTACTTC
CASSPEGNIQYF
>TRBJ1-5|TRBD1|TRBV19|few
TGTGCCAGTAGTAGGGGACAGCTAACCAATCAGCCCCAGCATTTT
CASSRGQLTNQPQHF
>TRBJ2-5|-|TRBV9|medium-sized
TGTGCCAGCAGCGTAGCCAGGGAAGAGACCCAGTACTTC
CASSVAREETQYF
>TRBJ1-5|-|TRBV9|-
TGTGCCAGCAGCGTAGGAACAGGCTCCCAGCCCCAGCATTTT
CASSVGTGSQPQHF
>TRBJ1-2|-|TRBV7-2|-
TGTGCCAGCAGCCAGTCAGCTAACTATGGCTACACCTTC
CASSQSANYGYTF
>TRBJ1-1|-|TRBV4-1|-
TGCGCCAGCAGCCAAGATTCGGCAGGGTGGGCTGAAGCTTTCTTT
CASSQDSAGWAEAFF
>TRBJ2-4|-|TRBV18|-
TGTGCCAGCTCCATCTCCACACCAACTTCTGCCAAAAACATTCAGTACTTC
CASSISTPTSAKNIQYF
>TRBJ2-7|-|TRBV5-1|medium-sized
TGCGCCAGCAGCCGGGGGGCCCAGGGACTGTATGTGTACGAGCAGTACTTC
CASSRGAQGLYVYEQYF
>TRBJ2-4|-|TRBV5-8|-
TGTGCCAGCAGCTTAAGGGGAGCCAAAAACATTCAGTACTTC
CASSLRGAKNIQYF
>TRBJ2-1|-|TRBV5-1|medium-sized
TGCGCCAGCAGCCCCGAATTCTCCTACAATGAGCAGTTCTTC
CASSPEFSYNEQFF
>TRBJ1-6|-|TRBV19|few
TGTGCCAGTAGTATAAGGCCGTTCGACAGCTCCTATAATTCACCCCTCCACTTT
CASSIRPFDSSYNSPLHF
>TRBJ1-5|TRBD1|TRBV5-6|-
TGTGCCAGCAGCTGGGGACAGGGGGATAATCAGCCCCAGCATTTT
CASSWGQGDNQPQHF
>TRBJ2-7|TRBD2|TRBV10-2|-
TGCGCCAGCAGCCCGACTAGCGGGGGGGCCTACGAGCAGTACTTC
CASSPTSGGAYEQYF
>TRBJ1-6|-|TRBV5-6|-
TGTGCCAGCAGCTCACAGGGTAGAGGTTCACCCCTCCACTTT
CASSSQGRGSPLHF
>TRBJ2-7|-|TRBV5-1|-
TGCGCCAGCAGCTCCGGTTTCAACGAGCAGTACTTC
CASSSGFNEQYF
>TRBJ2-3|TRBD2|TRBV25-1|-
TGTGCCAGCAGTGAGGGGACTAGCGGGGGGGCTGGGACGCAGTATTTT
CASSEGTSGGAGTQYF
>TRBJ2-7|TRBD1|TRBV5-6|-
TGTGCCAGCAGCTTGGGGACAGGGAACTACGAGCAGTACTTC
CASSLGTGNYEQYF